This TCR beta chain stems from a study of T cells in Graves' hyperthyroidism and ophthalmopathy. It was RNA transcripts that yielded the amplified TCR beta CDR3 regions. HTBI primers were employed in a first-round RT-PCR of the TCR CDR3. Via MiXCR, TCRdb re-called the multiplex PCR reads, giving one row per CDR3 protein. The sample yields about 98,000 distinct CDR3 sequences, roughly 39% seen once. CDR1 is LNHDA and CDR2 is SQIVND in the germline V gene (reference sequence). There are 13 residues in the CDR3. With regard to this clonotype: A read error may account for a junction end that differs from germline.

The chain has TRBV19 and TRBJ2-2; D is possibly TRBD2 (6 bases). Sequencing used peripheral blood or thyroid tissue (not recorded which). The sequence came from a woman aged 30 to 39 with Graves' hyperthyroidism. The CDR3 DNA is TGTGCCAGTAGCACGAGGACTACCGAGGAGCTGTTTTTT. It codes for CASSTRTTEELFF.